Shown below are 20 T cell receptor beta chains from a single sample sequenced in a study of graft-versus-host responses after intestinal transplantation. These receptors' targets are unknown. Assay: immunoSEQ multiplex PCR; the TCRdb copy retains only in-frame clones and omits some. Of about 130,000 clones in the sample, over 90% were seen once. The source was unstimulated CD4+ T cells sorted from spleen or lymph node cells, collected before intestinal transplant. The source of these receptors is a human donor who received an intestinal transplant.

V is TRBV30 and J is TRBJ2-1; TRBD2 agrees at 8 bases. The CDR3 runs 14 residues. In germline, CDR1 is GTSNPN, CDR2 SVGIG (reference sequence). V lost 3 bases to trimming and J lost 12 bases; unmatched junction nucleotides: 13. CDR3 protein: CAWRPSGSLRGQFF. DNA of the CDR3: TGTGCCTGGAGACCCAGCGGGAGTCTCCGAGGGCAGTTCTTC.

The rearrangement uses TRBV18 and TRBJ1-4, with TRBD1 matching 7 bases. Germline V gene data show CDR1 as KGHSH and CDR2 as LQKENI. V shed 3 bases and J 3 bases; nucleotides not matched to a gene: 4. This CDR3 region has 15 residues. The CDR3: CASSPSGGPNEKLFF. CDR3 DNA: TGTGCCAGCTCACCCTCAGGGGGGCCTAATGAAAAACTGTTTTTT.

CDR3 in amino acids: CASSEFSYEQYF. In DNA form, the CDR3 reads TGTGCCAGCAGTGAATTCTCCTACGAGCAGTACTTC. V and J are TRBV6-1 and TRBJ2-7; unclear D gene. Germline lookup yields CDR1 MNHNS and CDR2 SASEGT. The CDR3 extends over 12 amino acids. V dropped 2 bases and J dropped 0 bases, with 2 bases sitting between them.

The chain joins TRBV6-1 to TRBJ1-1; D is undetermined. CDR1 and CDR2 from the germline V gene are MNHNS and SASEGT. V lost 3 bases and J 4 bases, leaving 0 bases between the germline ends. The CDR3 is 10 amino acids. The chain's CDR3 is CASSDTEAFF. DNA of the CDR3: TGTGCCAGCAGTGACACTGAAGCTTTCTTT.

This clone appeared once. V is TRBV28 and J is TRBJ2-7; 11 positions match TRBD2. Germline loops: CDR1 MDHEN, CDR2 SYDVKM. Trimming removed 5 bases from V and 5 bases from J; junction bases left unmatched: 20. CDR3 length equals 19 residues. The CDR3 loop is CASSRPRLAGTSPLNEQYF. In DNA form, the CDR3 reads TGTGCCAGCAGTCGACCCCGACTAGCGGGAACTTCCCCCCTCAACGAGCAGTACTTC.

This rearrangement joins TRBV6-6 to TRBJ1-3; D is unclear. Trimming cost V 6 bases and J 9 bases, with 12 bases left between them. Germline-derived CDR1 and CDR2 are MNHNY and SVGAGI (reference sequence). The CDR3 is made up of 12 amino acids. The CDR3 coding sequence is TGTGCCAGCAGGAATGGGGAAAGCACCATATATTTT. Its protein product is CASRNGESTIYF.

DNA of the CDR3: TGTGCCAGCAGTTACGGGGAGACCCAGTACTTC. Translation: CASSYGETQYF. The V call is TRBV6-1, the J call TRBJ2-5; no definite D call. CDR1 is MNHNS, CDR2 SASEGT, per germline. CDR3 length: 11 amino acids. V was pared by 5 bases and J by 5 bases, with 6 bases between.

This clone came up a few times. CDR3 protein: CASSPLYGELFF. DNA for the CDR3: TGTGCCAGCAGTCCGTTATACGGGGAGCTGTTTTTT. This sequence joins TRBV6-1 and TRBJ2-2; no clear D. The CDR3 has 12 amino acids. Germline V gene data show CDR1 as MNHNS and CDR2 as SASEGT. The ends were cut back, 5 bases at V and 7 bases at J, with 8 bases in the middle.

J is TRBJ2-1 and V is TRBV12-5; D might be TRBD2 (5 bases). CDR3 length: 14 residues. The germline V gene has CDR1 LGHNT and CDR2 FRNRAP. V lost 0 bases and J 5 bases, leaving 8 bases between the germline ends. This CDR3 is CASGLVPGDNEQFF. CDR3 coding DNA: TGTGCTAGTGGTTTGGTACCCGGGGACAATGAGCAGTTCTTC. The full variable domain, with the rest looked up from reference TRBV12-5 and TRBJ2-1, is DARVTQTPRHKVTEMGQEVTMRCQPILGHNTVFWYRQTMMQGLELLAYFRNRAPLDDSGMPKDRFSAEMPDATLATLKIQPSEPRDSAVYFCASGLVPGDNEQFFGPGTRLTVL.

The gene calls are TRBV5-1 and TRBJ1-2; D is ambiguous. This CDR3 has 13 amino acids. The ends were cut back, 3 bases at V and 0 bases at J, with 6 bases in the middle. Germline CDR1 reads SGHRS; CDR2 reads YFSETQ. The CDR3 region is CASSSDPNYGYTF. Written as DNA, the CDR3 is TGCGCCAGCAGCTCGGACCCTAACTATGGCTACACCTTC.

The chain is built from TRBV28 and TRBJ2-7; 8 bases align to TRBD2. Germline assignment: CDR1 MDHEN and CDR2 SYDVKM. The CDR3 runs 15 residues. J gave up 1 base and V 5 bases, and 7 bases lay outside the gene matches. CDR3 amino acids: CASSSGTRLSYEQYF. The DNA of the CDR3 is TGTGCCAGCAGTAGCGGGACTAGATTGTCCTACGAGCAGTACTTC.

In DNA form, the CDR3 reads TGTGCCAGCAGTTACAACCTAGCGGGAGTGGGGAGTGAGCAGTTCTTC. Protein product: CASSYNLAGVGSEQFF. The J gene is TRBJ2-1, the V gene TRBV6-6; 10 bases match TRBD2. Trimming at V came to 2 bases and at J to 9 bases, leaving 10 bases not matched to a gene. The germline CDR1 and CDR2 sequences are MNHNY and SVGAGI (reference sequence). The CDR3 totals 16 residues.

The gene calls are TRBV11-2 and TRBJ2-5; D possibly corresponds to TRBD2 (6 bases). The J call may be mistaken, given a closer DNA end match to TRBJ2-7. The CDR3 is 12 amino acids. Germline lookup yields CDR1 SGHAT and CDR2 FQNNGV. The CDR3 protein is CASSVGGYEQYF. As DNA, the CDR3 is TGTGCCAGCAGCGTCGGGGGCTACGAGCAGTACTTC.

The V gene is TRBV5-8, the J gene TRBJ1-5; D not certain. Germline CDR1 and CDR2: SGHTS and YDEGEE. The CDR3 extends over 14 amino acids. V lost 6 bases to trimming and J lost 6 bases, with 16 bases between them. This chain's CDR3 is CASTIWGIGQPQHF. CDR3 sequence (DNA): TGTGCCAGCACGATATGGGGAATAGGTCAGCCCCAGCATTTT. Combining the CDR3 with reference TRBV5-8 and TRBJ1-5 gives the whole variable domain EAGVTQSPTHLIKTRGQQATLRCSPISGHTSVYWYQQALGLGLQFLLWYDEGEERNRGNFPPRFSGRQFPNYSSELNVNALELEDSALYLCASTIWGIGQPQHFGDGTRLSIL.

V is TRBV6-5 and J is TRBJ1-2; 10 nucleotides agree with TRBD1. V was pared by 5 bases and J by 2 bases, with 5 bases of the junction left unmatched. CDR1 is MNHEY and CDR2 is SVGAGI in the germline V gene. There are 15 residues in the CDR3. The CDR3 region has the DNA TGTGCCAGCAGTGCCTCGGGACAGGGGAACTATGGCTACACCTTC. It translates to CASSASGQGNYGYTF.

The chain has TRBV7-2 and TRBJ2-3, with 10 bases that match TRBD1. The CDR3 is 16 residues long. The germline CDR1 and CDR2 sequences are SGHTA and FQGNSA. V shed 5 bases and J 2 bases; nucleotides not matched to a gene: 7. CDR3 in amino acids: CASSQGQGVPTDTQYF. The CDR3 DNA reads TGTGCCAGCAGCCAAGGACAGGGGGTGCCCACAGATACGCAGTATTTT.

V gene TRBV11-3 combines with J gene TRBJ2-1; D unclear. This CDR3 is built from 15 residues. In germline, CDR1 is SGHNT, CDR2 YENEEA. With 6 bases removed from V and 0 bases from J, the gap between germline ends came to 12 bases. The CDR3 DNA follows: TGTGCCAGCAGTCCCCATGTTAGCTCCTACAATGAGCAGTTCTTC. Translation gives CASSPHVSSYNEQFF.

The rearrangement links TRBV4-2 to TRBJ2-7; a possible D gene is TRBD1 (6 bases). There are 14 residues in the CDR3. Germline-derived CDR1 and CDR2 are LGHNA and YNFKEQ. Trimming stripped 0 bases from V and 5 bases from J, with 11 bases between. The CDR3 region has the DNA TGTGCCAGCAGCCAAGACAGGGGTTCCAACGAGCAGTACTTC. Amino acids: CASSQDRGSNEQYF.

The chain has TRBV28 and TRBJ1-4; D may be TRBD1 (6 bases). The CDR3 is 17 amino acids. Trimming removed 7 bases from V and 5 bases from J, with 23 bases in between. Germline V CDR1 and CDR2: MDHEN, SYDVKM. Here the CDR3 DNA reads TGTGCCAGCACCTCTTATACCTACAGGGTCAGGAATGAAAAACTGTTTTTT. Protein: CASTSYTYRVRNEKLFF.

The chain recombines TRBV11-2 with TRBJ2-3; 9 bases line up with TRBD2. The V segment lost 5 bases and the J segment 6 bases; nucleotides outside the gene matches: 21. This CDR3 contains 19 residues. Germline CDR1 and CDR2: SGHAT and FQNNGV. CDR3 in amino acids: CASSQSPPFSGSRVDTQYF. CDR3 coding DNA: TGTGCCAGCAGCCAATCACCTCCATTTAGCGGGAGCCGGGTGGATACGCAGTATTTT.